This TCR beta chain appears in the sequencing data of a study of control samples from healthy donors and cancer patients. Sequenced by immunoSEQ multiplex PCR; TCRdb stores in-frame clones only, minus some. The repertoire consists of over 70,000 clones, with 85% to 90% occurring once and the leading ten covering less than 9%. Germline trimming cut 0 bases from V and 5 bases from J; bases unmatched to any gene: 8. The V gene's germline CDR1 is SGHVS and CDR2 FNYEAQ. The CDR3 has 16 amino acids. This receptor was obtained from a woman aged 55-70 years in good health. J is TRBJ2-5 and V is TRBV7-6, with TRBD1 matching 8 bases. The specimen sequenced was blood. CDR3: CASSLAGQGAAETQYF. The CDR3 DNA reads as TGTGCCAGCAGCTTAGCAGGGCAGGGGGCGGCGGAGACCCAGTACTTC.